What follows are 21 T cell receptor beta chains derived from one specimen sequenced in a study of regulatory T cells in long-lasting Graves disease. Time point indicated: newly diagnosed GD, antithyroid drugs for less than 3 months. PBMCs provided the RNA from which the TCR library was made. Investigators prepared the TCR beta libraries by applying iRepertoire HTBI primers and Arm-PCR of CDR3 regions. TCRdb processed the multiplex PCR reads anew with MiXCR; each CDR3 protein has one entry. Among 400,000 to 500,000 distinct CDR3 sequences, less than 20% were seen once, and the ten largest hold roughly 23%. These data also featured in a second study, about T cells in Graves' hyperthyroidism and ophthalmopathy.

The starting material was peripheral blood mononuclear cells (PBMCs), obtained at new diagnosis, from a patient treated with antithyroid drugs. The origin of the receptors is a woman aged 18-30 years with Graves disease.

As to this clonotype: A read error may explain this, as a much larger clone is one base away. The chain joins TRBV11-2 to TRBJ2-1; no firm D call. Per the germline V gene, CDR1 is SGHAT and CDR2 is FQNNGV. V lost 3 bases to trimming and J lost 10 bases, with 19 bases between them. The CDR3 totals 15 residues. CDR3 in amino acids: CASSFGTYGGYEQFF. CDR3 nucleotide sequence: TGTGCCAGCAGCTTCGGTACCTACGGCGGATACGAGCAGTTCTTC.

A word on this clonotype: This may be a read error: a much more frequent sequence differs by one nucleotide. The CDR3 DNA reads TGTGCCAGCAGCTTTAGGGGTTTGGAGGAGCAGTACTTC. The encoded protein is CASSFRGLEEQYF. The chain is built from TRBV11-2 and TRBJ2-7, with TRBD1 as a possible D gene (5 bases). CDR1 is SGHAT, CDR2 FQNNGV, per germline. With 3 bases removed from V and 7 bases from J, the gap between germline ends came to 13 bases. This CDR3 has 13 residues.

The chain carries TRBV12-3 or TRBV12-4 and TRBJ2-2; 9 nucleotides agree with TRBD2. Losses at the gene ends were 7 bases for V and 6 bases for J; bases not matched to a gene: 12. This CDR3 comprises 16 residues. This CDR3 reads CASTQSGGRAAGELFF. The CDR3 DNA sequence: TGTGCCAGCACGCAGAGCGGCGGGAGGGCCGCCGGGGAGCTGTTTTTT.

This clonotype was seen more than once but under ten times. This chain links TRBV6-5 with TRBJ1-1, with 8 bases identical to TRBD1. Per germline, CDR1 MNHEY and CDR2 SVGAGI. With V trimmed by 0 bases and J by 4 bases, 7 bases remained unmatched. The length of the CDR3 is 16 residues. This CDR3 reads CASSYSGDRLGTEAFF. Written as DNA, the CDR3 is TGTGCCAGCAGTTACTCGGGGGACAGGTTGGGCACTGAAGCTTTCTTT.

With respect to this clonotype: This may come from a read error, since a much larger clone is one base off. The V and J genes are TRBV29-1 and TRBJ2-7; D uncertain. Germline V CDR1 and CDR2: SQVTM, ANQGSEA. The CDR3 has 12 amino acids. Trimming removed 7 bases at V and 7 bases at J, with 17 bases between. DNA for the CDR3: TGCAGCGCCATTGAACTCGCTAATGAGCAGTACTTC. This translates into CSAIELANEQYF.

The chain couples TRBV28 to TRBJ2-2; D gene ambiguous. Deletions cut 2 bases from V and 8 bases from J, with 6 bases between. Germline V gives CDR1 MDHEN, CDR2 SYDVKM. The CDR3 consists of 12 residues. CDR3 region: CASSLLGGELFF. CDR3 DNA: TGTGCCAGCAGTTTACTGGGTGGGGAGCTGTTTTTT.

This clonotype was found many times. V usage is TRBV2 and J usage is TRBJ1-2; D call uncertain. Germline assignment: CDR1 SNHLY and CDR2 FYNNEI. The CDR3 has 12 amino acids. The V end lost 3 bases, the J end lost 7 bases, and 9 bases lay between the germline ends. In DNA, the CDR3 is TGTGCCAGCAGTGAGGGTTTCGGTGGCTACACCTTC. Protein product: CASSEGFGGYTF. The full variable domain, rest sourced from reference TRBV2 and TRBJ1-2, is EPEVTQTPSHQVTQMGQEVILRCVPISNHLYFYWYRQILGQKVEFLVSFYNNEISEKSEIFDDQFSVERPDGSNFTLKIRSTKLEDSAMYFCASSEGFGGYTFGSGTRLTVV.

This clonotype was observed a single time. DNA of the CDR3: TGTGCCAGCAGGGGCAGCGCAAACAATGAGCAGTTCTTC. Its protein is CASRGSANNEQFF. The rearrangement joins TRBV12-3 or TRBV12-4 to TRBJ2-1, with D unclear. The CDR3 is made up of 13 amino acids. Deletions cut 6 bases from V and 5 bases from J, with 11 bases between.

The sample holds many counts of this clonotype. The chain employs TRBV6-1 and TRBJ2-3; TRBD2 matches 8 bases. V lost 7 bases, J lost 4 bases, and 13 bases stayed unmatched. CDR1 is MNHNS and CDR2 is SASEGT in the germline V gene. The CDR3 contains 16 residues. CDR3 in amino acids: CASTHGGAGFADTQYF. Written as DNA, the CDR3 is TGTGCCAGCACCCACGGGGGGGCAGGTTTTGCAGATACGCAGTATTTT.

The CDR3 nucleotides are TGCGCCAGCAGCTTGGTCAGCGGGTTCCAATTTTACGAGCAGTACTTC. Translation: CASSLVSGFQFYEQYF. This chain connects TRBV5-1 to TRBJ2-7, with D perhaps matching TRBD2 (6 bases). CDR1 SGHRS and CDR2 YFSETQ come from the germline V gene. Trimming took 0 bases from V and 4 from J, leaving 17 bases between them. The CDR3 length is 16 residues.

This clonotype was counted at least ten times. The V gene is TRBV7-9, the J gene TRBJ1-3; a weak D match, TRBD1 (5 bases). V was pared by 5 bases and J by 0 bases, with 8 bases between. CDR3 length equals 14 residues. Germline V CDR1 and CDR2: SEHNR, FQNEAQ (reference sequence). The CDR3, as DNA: TGTGCCAGCAGCGCAGGGACCTCTGGAAACACCATATATTTT. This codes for CASSAGTSGNTIYF.

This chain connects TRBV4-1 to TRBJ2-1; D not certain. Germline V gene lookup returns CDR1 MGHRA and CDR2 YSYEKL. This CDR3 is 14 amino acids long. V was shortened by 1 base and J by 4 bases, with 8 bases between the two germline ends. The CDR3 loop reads CASSQGGNYNEQFF. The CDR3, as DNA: TGCGCCAGCAGCCAAGGGGGAAATTACAATGAGCAGTTCTTC.

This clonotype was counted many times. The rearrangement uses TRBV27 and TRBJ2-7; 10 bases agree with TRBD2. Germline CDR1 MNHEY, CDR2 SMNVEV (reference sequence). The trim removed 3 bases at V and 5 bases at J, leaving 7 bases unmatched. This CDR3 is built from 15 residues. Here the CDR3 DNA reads TGTGCCAGCAGTTTCAGTCTAGCGGGAGTGAACGAGCAGTACTTC. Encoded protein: CASSFSLAGVNEQYF.

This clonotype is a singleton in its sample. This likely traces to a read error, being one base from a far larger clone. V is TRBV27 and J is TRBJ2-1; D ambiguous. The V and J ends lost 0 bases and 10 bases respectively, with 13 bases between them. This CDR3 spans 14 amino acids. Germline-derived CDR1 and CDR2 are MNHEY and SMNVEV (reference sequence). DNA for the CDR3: TGTGCCAGCAGTTTATCGGCCGGACCCTACGAGCAGTTCTTC. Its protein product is CASSLSAGPYEQFF.

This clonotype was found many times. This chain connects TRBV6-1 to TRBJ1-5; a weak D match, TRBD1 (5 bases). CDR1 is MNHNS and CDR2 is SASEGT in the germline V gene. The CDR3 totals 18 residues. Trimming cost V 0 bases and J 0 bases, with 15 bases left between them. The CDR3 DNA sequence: TGTGCCAGCAGTGAAGCAGGGGTGGGCAGTATTAGCAATCAGCCCCAGCATTTT. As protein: CASSEAGVGSISNQPQHF.

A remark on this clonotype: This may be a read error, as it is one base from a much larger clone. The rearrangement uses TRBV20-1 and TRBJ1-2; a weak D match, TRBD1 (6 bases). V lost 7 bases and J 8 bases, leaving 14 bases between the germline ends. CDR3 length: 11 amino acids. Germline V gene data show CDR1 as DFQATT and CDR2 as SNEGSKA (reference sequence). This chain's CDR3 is CSVTGLKGYTF. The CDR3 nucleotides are TGCAGTGTTACAGGGCTCAAGGGCTACACCTTC.

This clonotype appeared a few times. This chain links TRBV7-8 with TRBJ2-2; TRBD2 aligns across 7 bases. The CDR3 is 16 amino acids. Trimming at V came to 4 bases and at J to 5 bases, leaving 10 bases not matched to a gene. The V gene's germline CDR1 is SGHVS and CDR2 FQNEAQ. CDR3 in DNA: TGTGCCAGCAGCTACAGCCGAGCGGGGAGGACCGGGGAGCTGTTTTTT. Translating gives CASSYSRAGRTGELFF. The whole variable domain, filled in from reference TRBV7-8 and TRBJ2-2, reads GAGVSQSPRYKVAKRGQDVALRCDPISGHVSLFWYQQALGQGPEFLTYFQNEAQLDKSGLPSDRFFAERPEGSVSTLKIQRTQQEDSAVYLCASSYSRAGRTGELFFGEGSRLTVL.

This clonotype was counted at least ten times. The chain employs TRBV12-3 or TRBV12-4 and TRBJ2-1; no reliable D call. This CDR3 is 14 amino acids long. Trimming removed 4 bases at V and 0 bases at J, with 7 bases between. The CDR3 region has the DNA TGTGCCAGCAGTTCCCCGGTCTCCTACAATGAGCAGTTCTTC. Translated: CASSSPVSYNEQFF.

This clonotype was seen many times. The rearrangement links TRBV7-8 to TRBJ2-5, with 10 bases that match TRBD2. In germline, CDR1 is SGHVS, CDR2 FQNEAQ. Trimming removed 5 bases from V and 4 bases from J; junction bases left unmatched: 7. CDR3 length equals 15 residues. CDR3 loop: CASSLTGTSAETQYF. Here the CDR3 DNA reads TGTGCCAGCAGCCTTACCGGGACTAGCGCAGAGACCCAGTACTTC. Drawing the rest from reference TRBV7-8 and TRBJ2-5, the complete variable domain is GAGVSQSPRYKVAKRGQDVALRCDPISGHVSLFWYQQALGQGPEFLTYFQNEAQLDKSGLPSDRFFAERPEGSVSTLKIQRTQQEDSAVYLCASSLTGTSAETQYFGPGTRLLVL.

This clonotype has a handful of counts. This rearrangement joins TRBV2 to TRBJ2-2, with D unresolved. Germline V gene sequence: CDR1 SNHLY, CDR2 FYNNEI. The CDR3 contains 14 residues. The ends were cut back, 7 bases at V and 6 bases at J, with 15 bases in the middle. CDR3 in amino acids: CASTNRRPPGELFF. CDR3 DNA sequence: TGTGCCAGCACGAATAGGCGGCCTCCCGGGGAGCTGTTTTTT.

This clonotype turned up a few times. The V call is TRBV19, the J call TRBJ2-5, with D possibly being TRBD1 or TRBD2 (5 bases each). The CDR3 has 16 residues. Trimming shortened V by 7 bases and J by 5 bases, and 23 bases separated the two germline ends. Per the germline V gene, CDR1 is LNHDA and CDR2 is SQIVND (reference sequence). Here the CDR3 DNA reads TGTGCCAGTACGGCCCCGGGTCGGGGCACCCGGGAGACCCAGTACTTC. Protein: CASTAPGRGTRETQYF.